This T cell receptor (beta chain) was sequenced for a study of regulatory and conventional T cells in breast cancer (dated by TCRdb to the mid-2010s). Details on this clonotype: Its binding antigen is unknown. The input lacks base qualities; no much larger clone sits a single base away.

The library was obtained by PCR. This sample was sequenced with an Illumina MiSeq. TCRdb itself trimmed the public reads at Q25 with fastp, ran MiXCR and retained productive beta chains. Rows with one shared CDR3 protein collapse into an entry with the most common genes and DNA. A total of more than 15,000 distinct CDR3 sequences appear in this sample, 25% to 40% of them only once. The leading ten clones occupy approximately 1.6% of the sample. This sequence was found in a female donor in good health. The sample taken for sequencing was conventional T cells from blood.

The nucleotide sequence reads TGCGCCAGCAGCTGGGCCGGGACAGGGGAGACTGAGCAGTTCTTC. The translation is CASSWAGTGETEQFF. Recombination joined TRBV5-1 with TRBJ2-1; the central 10 bases match TRBD1. CDR1 is given as SGHRS and CDR2 as YFSETQ, both from the germline V gene. The germline V and J ends show losses of 3 bases and 9 bases respectively, and no gene match explains 9 bases of the junction. The CDR3 starts with the cysteine, ends with the phenylalanine, and has 15 residues. The kept DNA is CDR3 alone, 45 bases in frame from the first base.